This paragraph reports one TCR beta chain. The antigen it recognizes is unknown. Base qualities are missing; no much larger clone stands one base away. The listed sequencing device is Illumina NovaSeq 6000. TCR cDNA was synthesized by 5'RACE template switching, through which a universal primer site and unique molecular identifiers were introduced. Priming for cDNA synthesis came from both the TCR alpha and TCR beta constant segments. Libraries were amplified in two PCR steps, with sample barcodes and sequencing adapters added in the second step. Sequencing of libraries was performed on Illumina HiSeq 2500 (2x100 bp) or NovaSeq (2x150 bp). The original pipeline was this. MIGEC was used to demultiplex reads and collapse the reads into UMI consensus sequences, and MiXCR was used for V(D)J alignment. Clonotypes responding to the vaccine were identified with edgeR on replicate PBMC samples, with the criteria of FDR below 0.01 and a log2 fold change above 5 up to day 15. CD4 or CD8 identity was assigned to each bulk clonotype according to whether the clonotype was present at higher abundance in the sequenced CD4 repertoire or the sequenced CD8 repertoire. In TCRdb, the public reads were trimmed at Q25 with fastp and aligned with MiXCR, with productive beta chains retained. Rows matching on CDR3 protein sequence are summarized as one entry with the most common DNA and genes. It is TCRdb's table, rather than the study itself, that gives the V and J calls and clone size. This sample holds about 340,000 distinct CDR3 sequences; approximately 13% were observed only once. 3.2% of the sample belongs to the ten largest clones.

The data originate from a study of T cells after yellow fever vaccination (dated by TCRdb to about 2019). A note on the overall study: The SMART-Seq v4 Ultra Low Input RNA kit was used to prepare libraries from fractions with low cell numbers. To follow T-cell clones before and after both primary and booster YFV17D yellow fever vaccination, bulk TCR alpha and beta repertoires underwent longitudinal sequencing. Blood samples were taken at several timepoints before and after primary and secondary immunization, and bulk PBMC replicates and cell subsets were isolated. Two healthy male donors, one aged 18 to 30 and one aged 30 to 39 years, made up the cohort.

Overall study results and their limits: Only two donors were included in the study, so the extent to which the findings can be generalized is limited. FACS-sorted repertoires could contain abundant contaminating clonotypes from the bulk population, so computational filtering was required. A small fraction of clonotypes appeared in both the CD4 and CD8 compartments, likely as a result of convergent recombination. Most clones expanded after primary vaccination (96% of CD4 and 88% of CD8) were re-detected after the booster, suggesting that broad memory maintenance occurred. Compared with the primary T-cell response, the secondary T-cell response was faster but weaker, reaching its peak on day 5 rather than on day 15.

CDR3 length: 12 amino acids, cysteine to phenylalanine. Just CDR3 DNA is preserved here, 36 bases in frame from base 1. Reading the germline V gene gives CDR1 SQVTM and CDR2 ANQGSEA. V is pared back by 4 bases and J by 9 bases, with 15 bases lying between the germline termini. This specimen's treatment or condition label, interpreted: live attenuated yellow fever vaccine strain. PBMCs were isolated from peripheral blood using a standard Ficoll-Paque protocol. Dynabeads CD4 and CD8 positive selection kits were used to isolate CD4 and CD8 T-cell fractions. TriZol was used to extract RNA from bulk PBMCs, from CD4 and CD8 fractions, and from dextramer-positive and dextramer-negative fractions.

This clonotype was obtained from a man aged 18 to 30 who received the YFV17D yellow fever vaccine. The sequenced sample was CD4+ T cells sorted from PBMCs, obtained 15 days after the yellow fever booster vaccination. The chain is made from TRBV29-1 and TRBJ2-5; no D gene can be assigned with confidence. The DNA reads as follows: TGCAGCGTTGCACGACCGGCCCAGTCCCAGTACTTC. It translates as CSVARPAQSQYF.